Below, 12 T cell receptor beta chains from the same sample are listed, as sequenced in a study of tumor-infiltrating lymphocytes in primary liver carcinoma. Co-extraction of both nucleic acids (RNA and DNA) used about 17-33 mg of unsorted bulk tissue. The investigators made TCR beta cDNA from roughly 0.55 ug total RNA, using a constant-region primer. Nested multiplex PCR, run for three rounds with slightly modified ARM-PCR, yielded TCR beta libraries. With TRBV1-TRBV30 forward primers and a C-beta reverse primer, the first two PCR rounds were run for 9 to 10 cycles each. TCRdb independently ran MiXCR on the multiplex PCR reads; one entry per CDR3 protein. The data contain about 120,000 distinct CDR3 sequences, about two thirds of them singletons. The sequenced material came from tumor-adjacent normal liver tissue. These receptor sequences come from a woman aged 60-75 years with primary liver carcinoma and hepatitis B virus infection.

The rearrangement joins TRBV11-3 to TRBJ2-1; D not certain. The germline gives CDR1 SGHNT, CDR2 YENEEA. This CDR3 has 13 residues. The V end was cut by 5 bases, the J end by 10 bases, with 15 bases between. The CDR3 DNA sequence: TGTGCCAGCAGCCCCGGCGAGTATACAGAGCAGTTCTTC. Residues: CASSPGEYTEQFF.

In the case of this clonotype: Relative to the germline gene, one junction end is altered; a read error may explain this. CDR3 in DNA: TGTGCCAGCAATTATACAGGGCCACAAAACATTCAGTACTTT. This encodes CASNYTGPQNIQYF. The chain combines TRBV6-2 or TRBV6-3 with TRBJ2-4, with D possibly matching TRBD1 (6 bases). This CDR3 is 14 amino acids long. Germline CDR1 reads MNHEY; CDR2 reads SVGEGT.

Only one count was recorded for this clonotype. It may be a read error: a sequence one base away is much more abundant. The CDR3 DNA reads TGTGCCAGCAGTCCGCACGGACAGGGTGGGGTGGATACGCACTATTTT. Translating it yields CASSPHGQGGVDTHYF. V usage is TRBV28 and J usage is TRBJ2-3, with 8 nucleotides matching TRBD1. The germline V gene has CDR1 MDHEN and CDR2 SYDVKM. The CDR3 contains 16 residues.

With respect to this clonotype: This could be a read error, since a much larger clone is one nucleotide away. The chain is built from TRBV5-6 and TRBJ1-5, with D perhaps TRBD1 (5 bases). Germline CDR1 is SGHDT and CDR2 is YYEEEE. The CDR3 consists of 17 residues. The ends were cut back, 2 bases at V and 15 bases at J, with 30 bases in the middle. The CDR3 DNA reads as TGTGCCAGCAGCTTTGGGGGGACGGGGGGGAAAAGGGGTAAAACGCATTTT. It translates to CASSFGGTGGKRGKTHF.

There are a few counts of this clonotype. V and J are TRBV24-1 and TRBJ2-3; D is ambiguous. This CDR3 is 15 amino acids long. V lost 2 bases, J lost 0 bases, and 8 bases lay in between. CDR1 KGHDR and CDR2 SFDVKD come from the germline V gene. The CDR3, as DNA: TGTGCCACCAGTGATTCATCCTCGAGCACAGATACGCAGTATTTT. Amino acids: CATSDSSSSTDTQYF.

At least ten counts were recorded for this clonotype. This chain links TRBV28 with TRBJ2-4; 9 bases match TRBD1. CDR3 length equals 17 residues. With 2 bases clipped from V and 0 bases from J, the junction kept 5 bases outside the gene matches. CDR1 MDHEN and CDR2 SYDVKM come from the germline V gene. CDR3 in amino acids: CASSLLGQGVAKNIQYF. The DNA for the CDR3 is TGTGCCAGCAGTTTACTGGGACAGGGAGTAGCCAAAAACATTCAGTACTTC. Variable domain in full (rest from reference TRBV28 and TRBJ2-4): DVKVTQSSRYLVKRTGEKVFLECVQDMDHENMFWYRQDPGLGLRLIYFSYDVKMKEKGDIPEGYSVSREKKERFSLILESASTNQTSMYLCASSLLGQGVAKNIQYFGAGTRLSVL.

Comments on this clonotype: Relative to the germline gene, one junction end is altered; a read error may explain this. This chain joins TRBV10-3 and TRBJ2-2; D is perhaps TRBD2 (5 bases). CDR1 is ENHRY and CDR2 is SYGVKD in the germline V gene. The CDR3 sequence is 12 residues long. The DNA of the CDR3 is TGTGCCTTCAGAAATCGACCCGGGGAGCTGTTATTT. It codes for CAFRNRPGELLF.

V usage is TRBV4-1 and J usage is TRBJ2-7, with D uncertain. The V gene's germline CDR1 is MGHRA and CDR2 YSYEKL. V lost 8 bases to trimming and J lost 3 bases, with 8 bases between them. The CDR3 contains 11 residues. CDR3 in amino acids: CASFQDYEQYF. The CDR3 nucleotides read TGCGCCAGCTTCCAAGACTACGAGCAGTACTTC.

Regarding this clonotype: Its ends do not fully match the called genes, so a read error is possible. This chain uses TRBV12-3 or TRBV12-4 with TRBJ2-7; D is possibly TRBD1 (6 bases). CDR3 length equals 14 residues. CDR3 sequence: CTSSLQGYYYEQYF. The CDR3 DNA follows: TGTACCAGCAGTCTACAGGGTTACTACTACGAGCAATACTTC.

The rearrangement joins TRBV28 to TRBJ2-3; 9 bases fit TRBD2. V lost 10 bases, J lost 4 bases, and 18 bases stayed unmatched. The germline gives CDR1 MDHEN, CDR2 SYDVKM. The CDR3 consists of 17 residues. The CDR3 reads CANRGPGTSRMADTQYF. The CDR3 nucleotides read TGTGCCAACAGAGGACCCGGGACTAGCAGGATGGCAGATACGCAGTATTTT.

Concerning this clonotype itself: Since a much larger clone is just one base distant, this may be a read error. Lacking the conserved final phenylalanine or tryptophan, this CDR3 likely reflects a read error. V gene TRBV7-9 combines with J gene TRBJ2-3; perhaps TRBD1 as D (5 bases). With 11 bases removed from V and 3 bases from J, the gap between germline ends came to 6 bases. The CDR3 extends over 10 amino acids. CDR1 SEHNR and CDR2 FQNEAQ come from the germline V gene (reference sequence). The CDR3, as DNA: TGTGCCGGGGCAACAGATACGCAGTATCTT. Its translation is CAGATDTQYL.

The table lists this clonotype with many counts. This chain connects TRBV11-2 to TRBJ1-5, with TRBD1 matching over 9 bases. Per the germline V gene, CDR1 is SGHAT and CDR2 is FQNNGV. The ends lost 1 base at V and 7 bases at J; junction bases unmatched: 2. This CDR3 region has 14 residues. CDR3 sequence reads: CASSLGTGDQPQHF. The DNA of the CDR3 is TGTGCCAGCAGCTTAGGGACAGGGGACCAGCCCCAGCATTTT.